This T cell receptor (beta chain) was captured in a study of CD8+CD57+ T cells in acquired aplastic anemia. Study in general: Sorted CD4+ and CD8+ cells yielded DNA averaging about 3.2 ug. Study conclusions and caveats: Patients and controls shared over 25 CD8+ CDR3 sequences, highly expressed in patients. The CD8+ Simpson's diversity of patients and controls was not significantly different.

V gave up 4 bases and J gave up 2 bases; unmatched junction bases: 2. The CDR3 is made up of 13 amino acids. Germline V gene lookup returns CDR1 SGHRS and CDR2 YFSETQ. This clonotype came up many times. Its matching antigen is unknown. Genomic DNA served as template for TCR beta VDJ and CDR3 profiling. MiXCR was run by TCRdb on the reads, yielding one entry per CDR3 protein. The repertoire holds hundreds of thousands of distinct CDR3 sequences, with about a third as singletons. Before being chosen for sequencing, patients had shown CD8+CD57+ cell expansion by flow cytometry. Patients had not yet gotten any therapy when their blood was taken for sampling.

Sequenced material: sorted CD4+, CD8+, or CD8+CD57+ T cells (not recorded which) from PBMCs. This rearrangement joins TRBV5-1 to TRBJ1-2, with 7 bases lining up with TRBD1. This TCR derives from a human donor with aplastic anemia. DNA of the CDR3: TGCGCCAGCAGCGTGGGACAGAACTATGGCTACACCTTC. It specifies CASSVGQNYGYTF.